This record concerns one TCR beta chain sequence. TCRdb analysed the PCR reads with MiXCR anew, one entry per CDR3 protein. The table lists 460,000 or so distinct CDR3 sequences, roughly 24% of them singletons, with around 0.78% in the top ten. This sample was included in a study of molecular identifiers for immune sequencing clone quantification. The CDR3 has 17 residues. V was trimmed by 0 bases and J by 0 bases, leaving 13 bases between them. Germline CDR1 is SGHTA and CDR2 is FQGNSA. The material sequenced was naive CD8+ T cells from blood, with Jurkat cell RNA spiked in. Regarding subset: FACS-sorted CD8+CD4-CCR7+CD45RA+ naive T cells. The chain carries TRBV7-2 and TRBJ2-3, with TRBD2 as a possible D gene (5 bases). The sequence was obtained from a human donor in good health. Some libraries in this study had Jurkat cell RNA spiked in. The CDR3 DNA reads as TGTGCCAGCAGCTTAGCGCCCCGGGGTTCTAGCACAGATACGCAGTATTTT. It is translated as CASSLAPRGSSTDTQYF.